The clone carrying this TCR beta chain came up a few times. The antigen remains unidentified. This specimen comes from a study of T cell repertoires in cytomegalovirus infection. Study-level information: Public TCR beta signatures marked donors with CMV infection and the matching HLA. Findings and caveats of the study: Dominating the ex vivo response were HLA-C-restricted CMV-specific TCR beta clonotypes.

TCRdb independently ran MiXCR on the reads; one entry per CDR3 protein. The sample lists 150,000 to 200,000 distinct CDR3 sequences; about 30% were seen once. The germline gives CDR1 SGHDN, CDR2 FVKESK. The CDR3 consists of 14 residues. The ends were cut back, 2 bases at V and 15 bases at J, with 19 bases in the middle. Input material: PBMCs. The receptor was isolated from a human donor in good health (CMV status not recorded). Some clones in this sample may be carry-over from other donors' samples. This sequence joins TRBV14 and TRBJ2-2; D is possibly TRBD1 or TRBD2 (6 bases each). The CDR3 is CASSQLMITGRLFF. CDR3 nucleotide sequence: TGTGCCAGCAGCCAACTCATGATAACAGGGAGGTTGTTTTTT. Full variable domain (outside the CDR3, taken from reference TRBV14 and TRBJ2-2): EAGVTQFPSHSVIEKGQTVTLRCDPISGHDNLYWYRRVMGKEIKFLLHFVKESKQDESGMPNNRFLAERTGGTYSTLKVQPAELEDSGVYFCASSQLMITGRLFFGEGSRLTVL.